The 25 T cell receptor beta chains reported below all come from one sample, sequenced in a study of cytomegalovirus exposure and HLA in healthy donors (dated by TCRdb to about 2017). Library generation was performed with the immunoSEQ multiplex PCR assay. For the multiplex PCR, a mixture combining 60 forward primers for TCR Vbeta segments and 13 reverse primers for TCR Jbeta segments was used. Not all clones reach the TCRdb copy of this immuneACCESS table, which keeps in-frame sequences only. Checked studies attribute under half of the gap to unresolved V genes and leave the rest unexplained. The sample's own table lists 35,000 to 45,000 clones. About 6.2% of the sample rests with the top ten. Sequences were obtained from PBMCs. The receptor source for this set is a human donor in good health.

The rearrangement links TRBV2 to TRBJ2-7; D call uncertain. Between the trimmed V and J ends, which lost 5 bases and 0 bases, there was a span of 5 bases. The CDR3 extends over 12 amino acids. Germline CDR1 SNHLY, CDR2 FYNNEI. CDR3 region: CASSTSSYEQYF. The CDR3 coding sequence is TGTGCCAGCAGTACAAGCTCCTACGAGCAGTACTTC. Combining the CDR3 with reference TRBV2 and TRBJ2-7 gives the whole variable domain EPEVTQTPSHQVTQMGQEVILRCVPISNHLYFYWYRQILGQKVEFLVSFYNNEISEKSEIFDDQFSVERPDGSNFTLKIRSTKLEDSAMYFCASSTSSYEQYFGPGTRLTVT.

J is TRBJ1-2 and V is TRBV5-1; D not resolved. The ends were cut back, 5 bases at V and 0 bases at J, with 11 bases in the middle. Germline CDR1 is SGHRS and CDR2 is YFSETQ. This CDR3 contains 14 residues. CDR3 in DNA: TGCGCCAGCAGTTCAAACAAAGCTAACTATGGCTACACCTTC. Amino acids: CASSSNKANYGYTF. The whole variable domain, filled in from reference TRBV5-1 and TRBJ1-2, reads KAGVTQTPRYLIKTRGQQVTLSCSPISGHRSVSWYQQTPGQGLQFLFEYFSETQRNKGNFPGRFSGRQFSNSRSEMNVSTLELGDSALYLCASSSNKANYGYTFGSGTRLTVV.

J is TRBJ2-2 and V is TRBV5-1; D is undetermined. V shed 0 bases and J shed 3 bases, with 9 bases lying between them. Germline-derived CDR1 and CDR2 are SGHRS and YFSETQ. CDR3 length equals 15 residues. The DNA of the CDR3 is TGCGCCAGCAGCTTGGGGGCTTACGACACCGGGGAGCTGTTTTTT. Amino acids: CASSLGAYDTGELFF.

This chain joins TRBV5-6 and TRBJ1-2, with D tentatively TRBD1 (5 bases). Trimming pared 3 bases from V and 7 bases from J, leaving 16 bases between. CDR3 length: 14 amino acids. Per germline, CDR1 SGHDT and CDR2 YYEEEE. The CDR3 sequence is CASSSDSLSGGYTF. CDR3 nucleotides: TGTGCCAGCAGCTCCGACAGCCTCTCAGGTGGCTACACCTTC.

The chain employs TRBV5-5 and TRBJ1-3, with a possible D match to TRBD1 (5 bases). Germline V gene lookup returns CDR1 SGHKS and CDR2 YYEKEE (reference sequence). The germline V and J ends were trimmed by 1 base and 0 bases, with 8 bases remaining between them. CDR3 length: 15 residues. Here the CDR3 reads CASSLRGSSGNTIYF. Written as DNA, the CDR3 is TGTGCCAGCAGCTTGAGGGGTAGCTCTGGAAACACCATATATTTT.

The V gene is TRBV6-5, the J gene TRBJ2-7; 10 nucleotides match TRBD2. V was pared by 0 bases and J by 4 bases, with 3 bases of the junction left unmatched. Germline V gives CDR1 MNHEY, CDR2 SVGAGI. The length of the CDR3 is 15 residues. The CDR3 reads CASSYSASGGYEQYF. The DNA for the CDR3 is TGTGCCAGCAGTTACTCGGCTAGCGGGGGATACGAGCAGTACTTC.

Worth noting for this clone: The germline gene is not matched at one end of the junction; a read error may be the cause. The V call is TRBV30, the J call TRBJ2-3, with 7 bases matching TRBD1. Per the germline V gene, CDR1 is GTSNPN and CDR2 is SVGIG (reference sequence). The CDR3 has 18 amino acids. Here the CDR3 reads CAWTHFAGQARGTDKQYF. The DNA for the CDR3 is TGTGCCTGGACCCATTTCGCCGGACAGGCGAGGGGCACAGATAAGCAGTATTTT. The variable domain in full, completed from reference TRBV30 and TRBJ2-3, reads SQTIHQWPATLVQPVGSPLSLECTVEGTSNPNLYWYRQAAGRGLQLLFYSVGIGQISSEVPQNLSASRPQDRQFILSSKKLLLSDSGFYLCAWTHFAGQARGTDKQYFGPGTRLTVL.

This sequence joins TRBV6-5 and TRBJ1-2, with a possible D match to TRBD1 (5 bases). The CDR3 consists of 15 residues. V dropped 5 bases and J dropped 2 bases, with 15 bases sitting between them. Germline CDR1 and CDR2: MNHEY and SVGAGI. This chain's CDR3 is CASSLEAGLNYGYTF. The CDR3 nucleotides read TGTGCCAGCAGTCTTGAGGCGGGGCTGAACTATGGCTACACCTTC.

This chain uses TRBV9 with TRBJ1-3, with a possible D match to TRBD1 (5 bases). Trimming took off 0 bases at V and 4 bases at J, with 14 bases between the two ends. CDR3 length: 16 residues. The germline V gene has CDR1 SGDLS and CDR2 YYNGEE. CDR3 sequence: CASSVDPTYRGNTIYF. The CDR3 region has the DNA TGTGCCAGCAGCGTAGACCCCACATACAGGGGAAACACCATATATTTT.

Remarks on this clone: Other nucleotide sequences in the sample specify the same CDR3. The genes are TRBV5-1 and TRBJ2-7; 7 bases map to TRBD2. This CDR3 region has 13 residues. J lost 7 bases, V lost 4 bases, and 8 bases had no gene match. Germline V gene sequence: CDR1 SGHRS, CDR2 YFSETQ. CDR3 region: CASSPPSGIEQYF. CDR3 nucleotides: TGCGCCAGCAGCCCACCGAGCGGGATTGAGCAGTACTTC.

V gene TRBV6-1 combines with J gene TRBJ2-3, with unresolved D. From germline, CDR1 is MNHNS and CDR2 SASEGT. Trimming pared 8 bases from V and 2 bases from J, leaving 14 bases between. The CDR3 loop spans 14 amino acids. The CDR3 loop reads CASWARAHTDTQYF. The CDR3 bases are TGTGCCAGCTGGGCCCGCGCACACACAGATACGCAGTATTTT.

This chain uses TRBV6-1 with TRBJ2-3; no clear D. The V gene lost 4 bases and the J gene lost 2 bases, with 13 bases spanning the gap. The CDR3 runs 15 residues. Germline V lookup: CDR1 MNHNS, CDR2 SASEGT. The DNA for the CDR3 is TGTGCCAGCAGTGCGTGGGCTACTTCCACAGATACGCAGTATTTT. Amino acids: CASSAWATSTDTQYF.

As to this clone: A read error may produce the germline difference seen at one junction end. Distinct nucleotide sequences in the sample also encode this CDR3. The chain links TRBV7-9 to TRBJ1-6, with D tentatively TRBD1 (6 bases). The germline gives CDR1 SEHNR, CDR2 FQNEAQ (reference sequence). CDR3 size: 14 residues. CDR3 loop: CASSSWTDNSPLHF. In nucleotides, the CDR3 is TGTGCCAGCAGCTCCTGGACAGATAATTCACCCCTACACTTT.

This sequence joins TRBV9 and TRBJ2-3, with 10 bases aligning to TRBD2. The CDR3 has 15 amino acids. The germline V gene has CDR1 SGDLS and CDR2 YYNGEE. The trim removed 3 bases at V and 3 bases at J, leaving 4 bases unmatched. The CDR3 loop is CASSGGAGGTDTQYF. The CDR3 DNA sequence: TGTGCCAGCAGCGGGGGAGCGGGGGGGACAGATACGCAGTATTTT.

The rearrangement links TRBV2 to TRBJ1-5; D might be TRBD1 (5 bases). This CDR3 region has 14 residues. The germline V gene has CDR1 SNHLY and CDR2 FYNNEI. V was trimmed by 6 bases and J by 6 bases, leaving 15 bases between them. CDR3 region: CASSGTGGRQPQHF. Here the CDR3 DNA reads TGTGCCAGCAGCGGAACGGGGGGTCGTCAGCCCCAGCATTTT. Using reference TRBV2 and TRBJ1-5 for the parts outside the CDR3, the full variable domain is EPEVTQTPSHQVTQMGQEVILRCVPISNHLYFYWYRQILGQKVEFLVSFYNNEISEKSEIFDDQFSVERPDGSNFTLKIRSTKLEDSAMYFCASSGTGGRQPQHFGDGTRLSIL.

The CDR3, as DNA: TGTGCCAGTAGTGAGAGACAGTCCAATCAGCCCCAGCATTTT. It is translated as CASSERQSNQPQHF. The gene calls are TRBV19 and TRBJ1-5; possibly TRBD1 for D (5 bases). This CDR3 spans 14 amino acids. Germline-derived CDR1 and CDR2 are LNHDA and SQIVND (reference sequence). V lost 5 bases and J lost 3, with 11 bases in between.

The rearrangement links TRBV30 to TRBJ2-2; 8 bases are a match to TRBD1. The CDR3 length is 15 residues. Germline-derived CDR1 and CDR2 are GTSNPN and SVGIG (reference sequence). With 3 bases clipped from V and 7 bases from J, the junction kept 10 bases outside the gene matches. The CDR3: CAWSRGQGGIGELFF. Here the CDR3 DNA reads TGTGCCTGGAGCCGCGGACAGGGAGGTATCGGGGAGCTGTTTTTT.

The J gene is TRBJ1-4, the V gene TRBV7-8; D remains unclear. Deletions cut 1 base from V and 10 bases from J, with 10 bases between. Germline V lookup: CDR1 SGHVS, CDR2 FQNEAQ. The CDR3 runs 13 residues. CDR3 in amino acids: CASSLVSVRKLFF. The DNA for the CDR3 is TGTGCCAGCAGCTTAGTAAGCGTCCGAAAACTGTTTTTT.

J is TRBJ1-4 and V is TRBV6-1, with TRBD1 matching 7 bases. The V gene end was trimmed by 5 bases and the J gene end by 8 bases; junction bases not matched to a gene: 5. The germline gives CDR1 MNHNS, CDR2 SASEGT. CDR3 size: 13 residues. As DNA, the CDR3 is TGTGCCAGCAGTCGGGCAGGGGGAGAAAAACTGTTTTTT. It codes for CASSRAGGEKLFF.

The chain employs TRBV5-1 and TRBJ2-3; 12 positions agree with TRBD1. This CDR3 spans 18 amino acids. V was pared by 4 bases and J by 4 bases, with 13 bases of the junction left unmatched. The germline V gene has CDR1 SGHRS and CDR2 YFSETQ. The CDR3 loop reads CASSTGTGGAGIPDTQYF. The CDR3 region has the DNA TGCGCCAGCAGCACCGGGACAGGGGGCGCAGGTATCCCAGATACGCAGTATTTT.

This CDR3 reads CASSAGIGSGSPLHF. CDR3 bases: TGTGCCAGCAGCGCAGGGATAGGCTCAGGTTCACCCCTCCACTTT. The genes are TRBV9 and TRBJ1-6; D possibly corresponds to TRBD1 (5 bases). CDR1 is SGDLS and CDR2 is YYNGEE in the germline V gene. V was pared by 3 bases and J by 9 bases, with 16 bases between. The length of the CDR3 is 15 residues.

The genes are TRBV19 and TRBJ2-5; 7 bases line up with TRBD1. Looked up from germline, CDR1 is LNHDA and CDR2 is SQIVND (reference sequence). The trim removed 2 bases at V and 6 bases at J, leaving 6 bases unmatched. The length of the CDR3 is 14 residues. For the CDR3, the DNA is TGTGCCAGTAGTATAACAGGGGACCAGCAGACCCAGTACTTC. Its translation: CASSITGDQQTQYF. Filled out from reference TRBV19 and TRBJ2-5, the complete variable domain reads DGGITQSPKYLFRKEGQNVTLSCEQNLNHDAMYWYRQDPGQGLRLIYYSQIVNDFQKGDIAEGYSVSREKKESFPLTVTSAQKNPTAFYLCASSITGDQQTQYFGPGTRLLVL.

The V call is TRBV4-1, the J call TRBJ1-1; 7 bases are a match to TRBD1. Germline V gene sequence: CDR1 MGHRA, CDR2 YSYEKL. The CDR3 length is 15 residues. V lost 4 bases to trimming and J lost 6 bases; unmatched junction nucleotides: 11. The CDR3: CASSRGDSPFPEAFF. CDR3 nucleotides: TGCGCCAGCAGCCGGGGGGACAGCCCCTTCCCTGAAGCTTTCTTT.

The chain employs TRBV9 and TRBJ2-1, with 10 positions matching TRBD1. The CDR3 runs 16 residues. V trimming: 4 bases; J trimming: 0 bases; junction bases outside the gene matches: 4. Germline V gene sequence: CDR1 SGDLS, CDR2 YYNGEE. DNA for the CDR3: TGTGCCAGCAGCTCGGGGACAGGGGTCTCCTACAATGAGCAGTTCTTC. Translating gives CASSSGTGVSYNEQFF. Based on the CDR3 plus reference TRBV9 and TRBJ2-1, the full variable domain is DSGVTQTPKHLITATGQRVTLRCSPRSGDLSVYWYQQSLDQGLQFLIQYYNGEERAKGNILERFSAQQFPDLHSELNLSSLELGDSALYFCASSSGTGVSYNEQFFGPGTRLTVL.

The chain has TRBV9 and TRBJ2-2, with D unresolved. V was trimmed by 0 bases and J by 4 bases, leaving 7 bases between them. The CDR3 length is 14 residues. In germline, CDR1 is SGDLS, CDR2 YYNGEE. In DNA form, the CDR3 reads TGTGCCAGCAGCGTAGAACAAAGCACCGGGGAGCTGTTTTTT. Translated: CASSVEQSTGELFF.